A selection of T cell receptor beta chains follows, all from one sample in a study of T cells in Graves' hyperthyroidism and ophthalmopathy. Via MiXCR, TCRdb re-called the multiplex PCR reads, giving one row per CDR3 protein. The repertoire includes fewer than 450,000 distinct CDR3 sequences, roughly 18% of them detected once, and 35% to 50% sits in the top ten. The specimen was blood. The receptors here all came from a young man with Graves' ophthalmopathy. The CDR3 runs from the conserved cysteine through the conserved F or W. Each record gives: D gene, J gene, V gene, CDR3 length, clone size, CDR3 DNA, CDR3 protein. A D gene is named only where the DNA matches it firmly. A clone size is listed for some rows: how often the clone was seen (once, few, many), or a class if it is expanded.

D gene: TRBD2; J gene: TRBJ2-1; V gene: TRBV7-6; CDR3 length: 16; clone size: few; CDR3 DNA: TGTGCCAGCAGCTTAACGACTAGCGGAGTTGGCAATGAGCAGTTCTTC; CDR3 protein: CASSLTTSGVGNEQFF
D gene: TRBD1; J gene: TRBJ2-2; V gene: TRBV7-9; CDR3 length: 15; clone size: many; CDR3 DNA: TGTGCCAGCAGCTCGACAGGGGAAGGCACCGGGGAGCTGTTTTTT; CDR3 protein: CASSSTGEGTGELFF
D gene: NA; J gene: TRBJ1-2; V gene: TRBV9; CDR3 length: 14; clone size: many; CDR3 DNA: TGTGCCAGCAGCACTCAGAAGGGTGTAGACGGCTACACCTTC; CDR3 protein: CASSTQKGVDGYTF
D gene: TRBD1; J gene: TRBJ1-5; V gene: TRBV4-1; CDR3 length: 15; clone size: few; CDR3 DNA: TGCGCCAGCAGCCAAGAGGGACAGGTAGATCAGCCCCAGCATTTT; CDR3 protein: CASSQEGQVDQPQHF
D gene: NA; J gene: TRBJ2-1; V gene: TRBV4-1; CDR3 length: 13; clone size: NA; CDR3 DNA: TGCGCCAGCAGCCAGGGGAGCTCCTACGAGCAGTTCTTC; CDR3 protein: CASSQGSSYEQFF
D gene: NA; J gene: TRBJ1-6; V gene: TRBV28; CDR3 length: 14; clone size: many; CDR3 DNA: TGTGCCAGCAGCAGGGACCCGGAGAATTCACCCCTCCACTTT; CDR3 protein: CASSRDPENSPLHF
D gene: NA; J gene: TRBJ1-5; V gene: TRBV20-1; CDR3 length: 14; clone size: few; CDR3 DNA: TGCAGTGCTAGAGGGGGGCAGGACTCTCAACCCCAGCATTTT; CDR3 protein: CSARGGQDSQPQHF
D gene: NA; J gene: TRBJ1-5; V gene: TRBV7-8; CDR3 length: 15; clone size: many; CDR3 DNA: TGTGCCAGCAGCCCCTCCAGACAGTTCAATCAGCCCCAGCATTTT; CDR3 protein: CASSPSRQFNQPQHF
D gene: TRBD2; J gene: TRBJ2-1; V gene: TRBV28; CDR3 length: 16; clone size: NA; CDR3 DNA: TGTGCTAGCAGTTTTTCGGGACTAGGGCCTAGCTATGAGCAGTTCTTC; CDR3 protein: CASSFSGLGPSYEQFF
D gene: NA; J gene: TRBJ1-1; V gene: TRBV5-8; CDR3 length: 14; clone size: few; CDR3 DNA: TGTGCCAGCAGCTTGATACAGGGAGTACCTGAAGCTTTCTTT; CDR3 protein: CASSLIQGVPEAFF
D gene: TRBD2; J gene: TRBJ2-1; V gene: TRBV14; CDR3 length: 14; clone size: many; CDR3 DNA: TGTGCCAGCAGCCAGTGGCTAGCGGGGGTTGAGCAGTTCTTC; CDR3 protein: CASSQWLAGVEQFF
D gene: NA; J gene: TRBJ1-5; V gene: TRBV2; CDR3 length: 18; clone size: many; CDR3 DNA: TGTGCCAGCAGTGAAACGGCAGGGACGATTATTAGCAATCAGCCCCAGCATTTT; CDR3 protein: CASSETAGTIISNQPQHF
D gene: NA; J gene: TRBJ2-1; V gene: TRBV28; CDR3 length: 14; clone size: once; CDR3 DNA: TGTACCAGCAGTTCCTGGCAGGGGCGCAATGAGCAGTTCTTC; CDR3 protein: CTSSSWQGRNEQFF
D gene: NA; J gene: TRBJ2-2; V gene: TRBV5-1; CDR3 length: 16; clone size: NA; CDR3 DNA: TGCGCCAGCAGCTCGTCGTCGGGCCTCCTCCGCGGGGAGCTGTTTTTT; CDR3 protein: CASSSSSGLLRGELFF
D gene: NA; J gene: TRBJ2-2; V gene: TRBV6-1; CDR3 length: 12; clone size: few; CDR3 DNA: TGTGCCAGCAGTGCCGGCGGCGGGGAGCTGTTTTTT; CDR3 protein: CASSAGGGELFF
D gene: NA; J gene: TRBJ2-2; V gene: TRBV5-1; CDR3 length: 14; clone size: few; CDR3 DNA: TGCGCCAGCAGCCCCGACAGGGAGGCCGGGGAGCTGTTTTTT; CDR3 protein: CASSPDREAGELFF
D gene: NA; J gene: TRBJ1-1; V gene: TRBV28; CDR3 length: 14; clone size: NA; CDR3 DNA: TGTGCCAGCAACTGGGGGAGGAGGAACACTGAAGCTTTCTTT; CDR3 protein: CASNWGRRNTEAFF
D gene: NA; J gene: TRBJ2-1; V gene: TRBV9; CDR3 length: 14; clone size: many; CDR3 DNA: TGTGCCAGCAGCGCCAACCGGAAAGACAATGAGCAGTTCTTC; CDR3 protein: CASSANRKDNEQFF
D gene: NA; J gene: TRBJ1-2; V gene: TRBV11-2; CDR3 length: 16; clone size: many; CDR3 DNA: TGTGCCAGCAGCTTAACTCCTCGCGGGGGAACCTATGGCTACACCTTC; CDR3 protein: CASSLTPRGGTYGYTF
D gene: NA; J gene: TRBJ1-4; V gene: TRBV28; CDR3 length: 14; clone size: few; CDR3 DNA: TGTGCCAGCAGTTTCGGGGTGGCTAATGAAAAACTGTTTTTT; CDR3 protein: CASSFGVANEKLFF